This entry is about one TCR beta chain. Antigen: not known. CDR1 and CDR2 from the germline V gene are MNHEY and SVGAGI. J lost 5 bases, V lost 10 bases, and 11 bases had no gene match. This CDR3 spans 15 amino acids. The second PCR ran about 7 to 12 cycles with a sample-barcoded 5' primer and J-beta primers. Every cDNA was tagged by a template-switch adaptor with 12 random nucleotides. TCRdb analysed the 5' RACE reads with MiXCR anew, one entry per CDR3 protein. Of about 380,000 distinct CDR3 sequences listed, 52% are singletons. The data belong to a study of blood T cells in healthy people across ages. Whole-study context: Template switching picked up about one barcoded beta molecule for each two T cells.

Study-wide findings and caveats: Changes seen in expanded clonotypes were possibly confounded by donor CMV status left unknown. Reliance upon unsorted PBMCs precluded definitive naive versus antigen-experienced comparison.

This TCR came from a man aged 60 to 75 in good health. The rearrangement joins TRBV6-5 to TRBJ2-5, with 12 bases lining up with TRBD2. The source material was blood. CDR3 coding DNA: TGTGCCACCAAGACTAGCGGGGGAAGTTGGGAGACCCAGTACTTC. This codes for CATKTSGGSWETQYF.